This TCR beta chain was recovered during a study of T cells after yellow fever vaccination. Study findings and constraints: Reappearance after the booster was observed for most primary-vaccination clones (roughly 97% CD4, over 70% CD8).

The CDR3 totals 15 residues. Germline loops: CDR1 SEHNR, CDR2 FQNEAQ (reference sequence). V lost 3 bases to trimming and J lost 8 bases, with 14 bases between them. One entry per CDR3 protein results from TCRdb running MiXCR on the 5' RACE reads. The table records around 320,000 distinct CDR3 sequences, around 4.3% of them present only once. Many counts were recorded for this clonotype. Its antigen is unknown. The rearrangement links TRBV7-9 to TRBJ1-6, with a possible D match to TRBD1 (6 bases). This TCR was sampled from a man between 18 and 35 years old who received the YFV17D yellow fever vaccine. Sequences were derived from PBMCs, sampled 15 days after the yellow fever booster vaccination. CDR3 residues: CASSFLRGADSPLHF. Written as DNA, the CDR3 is TGTGCCAGCAGCTTCCTCAGGGGAGCCGATTCACCCCTCCACTTT.